A single sample gave rise to the 22 T cell receptor beta chains below, sequenced in a study of pediatric ulcerative colitis. Clones were sequenced by immunoSEQ multiplex PCR, and TCRdb holds only the in-frame ones, with some missing. This sample has 60,000 to 75,000 clones; 77% occur once, and the top ten carry around 5.3%. Material: blood. The receptors here all came from a boy between 10 and 17 years old with moderate ulcerative colitis.

CDR3 amino acids: CASSQYRNTEAFF. In nucleotides, the CDR3 is TGTGCCAGCAGCCAGTACAGGAACACTGAAGCTTTCTTT. The rearrangement joins TRBV14 to TRBJ1-1; D ambiguous. The germline CDR1 and CDR2 sequences are SGHDN and FVKESK. The CDR3 is made up of 13 amino acids. V dropped 3 bases and J dropped 1 base, with 6 bases sitting between them.

This clone was seen more than once but under ten times. The gene calls are TRBV9 and TRBJ2-3; 7 bases map to TRBD1. The CDR3 runs to 18 residues. Trimming removed 0 bases from V and 0 bases from J; junction bases left unmatched: 10. CDR1 is SGDLS, CDR2 YYNGEE, per germline. The CDR3 reads CASSVERGRTTSTDTQYF. As DNA, the CDR3 is TGTGCCAGCAGCGTAGAGAGGGGGCGGACGACTAGCACAGATACGCAGTATTTT. Supplemented by reference TRBV9 and TRBJ2-3, the full variable domain reads DSGVTQTPKHLITATGQRVTLRCSPRSGDLSVYWYQQSLDQGLQFLIQYYNGEERAKGNILERFSAQQFPDLHSELNLSSLELGDSALYFCASSVERGRTTSTDTQYFGPGTRLTVL.

The chain uses TRBV7-6 and TRBJ1-2; D gene ambiguous. This CDR3 is built from 15 residues. The germline gives CDR1 SGHVS, CDR2 FNYEAQ. Trimming took off 0 bases at V and 2 bases at J, with 10 bases between the two ends. The CDR3 loop reads CASSLAEMSNYGYTF. In DNA form, the CDR3 reads TGTGCCAGCAGCTTAGCCGAGATGTCGAACTATGGCTACACCTTC.

In its sample, this clone was seen once. This rearrangement joins TRBV7-6 to TRBJ2-2; D uncertain. Germline loops: CDR1 SGHVS, CDR2 FNYEAQ. This CDR3 is built from 18 residues. The germline V and J ends were trimmed by 5 bases and 4 bases, with 23 bases remaining between them. CDR3 region: CASSLRYRRSNSTGELFF. The CDR3 DNA follows: TGTGCCAGCAGCCTACGGTACCGTCGGTCTAATTCCACCGGGGAGCTGTTTTTT.

J is TRBJ2-3 and V is TRBV18, with TRBD2 matching over 8 bases. The ends lost 6 bases at V and 1 base at J; junction bases unmatched: 15. The CDR3 spans 18 residues. The germline gives CDR1 KGHSH, CDR2 LQKENI. The CDR3 nucleotides are TGTGCCAGCTCCCAAACCGATATAAGACTAGCGCGCACAGATACGCAGTATTTT. Its protein product is CASSQTDIRLARTDTQYF.

The sample holds one count of this clone. CDR3 in amino acids: CASHQNPNGNTIYF. CDR3 nucleotides: TGTGCCAGCCACCAGAATCCAAATGGAAACACCATATATTTT. J is TRBJ1-3 and V is TRBV6-5; D gene ambiguous. Trimming removed 8 bases from V and 3 bases from J, with 14 bases in between. The germline CDR1 and CDR2 sequences are MNHEY and SVGAGI. The length of the CDR3 is 14 residues.

V usage is TRBV5-6 and J usage is TRBJ1-1, with 7 bases that match TRBD1. The CDR3 extends over 13 amino acids. The germline V gene has CDR1 SGHDT and CDR2 YYEEEE. Trimming removed 4 bases from V and 6 bases from J; junction bases left unmatched: 6. The CDR3 DNA sequence: TGTGCCAGCAGCCAGACAGGGAGGGCTGAAGCTTTCTTT. As protein: CASSQTGRAEAFF.

This rearrangement joins TRBV4-3 to TRBJ1-1, with a weak D call TRBD1 (5 bases). The CDR3 covers 14 residues. Trimming left V 4 bases short and J 3 bases short, with 12 bases between. The germline V gene encodes CDR1 LGHNA and CDR2 YSLEER. The CDR3 DNA follows: TGCGCCAGCAGCCTAAGTCGGGGGTACACTGAAGCTTTCTTT. This encodes CASSLSRGYTEAFF.

The chain has TRBV5-1 and TRBJ1-1; 7 nucleotides agree with TRBD1. There are 15 residues in the CDR3. Germline loops: CDR1 SGHRS, CDR2 YFSETQ. V gave up 4 bases and J gave up 6 bases; unmatched junction bases: 12. CDR3 loop: CASSDGTAGTPEAFF. The CDR3 DNA reads TGCGCCAGCAGCGACGGGACAGCGGGTACGCCTGAAGCTTTCTTT. Complete variable domain (other parts from reference TRBV5-1 and TRBJ1-1): KAGVTQTPRYLIKTRGQQVTLSCSPISGHRSVSWYQQTPGQGLQFLFEYFSETQRNKGNFPGRFSGRQFSNSRSEMNVSTLELGDSALYLCASSDGTAGTPEAFFGQGTRLTVV.

The chain has TRBV7-6 and TRBJ1-1; 7 nucleotides line up with TRBD1. With 2 bases clipped from V and 3 bases from J, the junction kept 9 bases outside the gene matches. Germline values: CDR1 SGHVS, CDR2 FNYEAQ. The CDR3 is made up of 16 amino acids. The CDR3: CASSLYAGGRDTEAFF. The CDR3 nucleotides are TGTGCCAGCAGCTTATACGCAGGGGGGAGGGACACTGAAGCTTTCTTT.

V and J are TRBV9 and TRBJ2-5; D possibly corresponds to TRBD2 (6 bases). Germline V gives CDR1 SGDLS, CDR2 YYNGEE. With 3 bases removed from V and 5 bases from J, the gap between germline ends came to 11 bases. The length of the CDR3 is 13 residues. The CDR3 is CASSEGGQETQYF. CDR3 nucleotides: TGTGCCAGCAGCGAGGGAGGCCAGGAGACCCAGTACTTC. Drawing the rest from reference TRBV9 and TRBJ2-5, the complete variable domain is DSGVTQTPKHLITATGQRVTLRCSPRSGDLSVYWYQQSLDQGLQFLIQYYNGEERAKGNILERFSAQQFPDLHSELNLSSLELGDSALYFCASSEGGQETQYFGPGTRLLVL.

This clone has a single count. The genes are TRBV19 and TRBJ1-1, with D unclear. V shed 2 bases and J shed 4 bases, with 17 bases lying between them. CDR1 and CDR2 from the germline V gene are LNHDA and SQIVND (reference sequence). The CDR3 has 16 amino acids. The CDR3 DNA reads as TGTGCCAGTAGTATACAAGTAAATGGGCCCATCACTGAAGCTTTCTTT. This gives the protein CASSIQVNGPITEAFF.

The gene calls are TRBV29-1 and TRBJ1-1, with a possible D match to TRBD1 (6 bases). The CDR3 loop spans 15 amino acids. Germline values: CDR1 SQVTM, CDR2 ANQGSEA. Trimming removed 5 bases at V and 4 bases at J, with 20 bases between. This CDR3 reads CSVTYLGGRGTEAFF. The CDR3 nucleotides read TGCAGCGTTACCTATTTGGGGGGCAGGGGCACTGAAGCTTTCTTT.

The chain joins TRBV6-5 to TRBJ1-2; D might be TRBD1 (6 bases). In germline, CDR1 is MNHEY, CDR2 SVGAGI. The V gene lost 6 bases and the J gene lost 0 bases, with 14 bases spanning the gap. The CDR3 consists of 15 residues. CDR3 coding DNA: TGTGCCAGCAGCCAGCCGACAGGAGCTAACTATGGCTACACCTTC. This sequence encodes CASSQPTGANYGYTF.

This chain uses TRBV5-1 with TRBJ2-2; unclear D gene. Germline values: CDR1 SGHRS, CDR2 YFSETQ. The V end lost 0 bases, the J end lost 4 bases, and 4 bases lay between the germline ends. The CDR3 totals 13 residues. DNA of the CDR3: TGCGCCAGCAGCTTGGCCGGCACCGGGGAGCTGTTTTTT. Protein sequence: CASSLAGTGELFF.

The chain joins TRBV9 to TRBJ2-6; D remains unclear. The CDR3 runs 13 residues. Per the germline V gene, CDR1 is SGDLS and CDR2 is YYNGEE. Trimming removed 2 bases from V and 4 bases from J, with 4 bases in between. The CDR3 DNA follows: TGTGCCAGCAGCGTTTTAGGGGCCAACGTCCTGACTTTC. This encodes CASSVLGANVLTF.

The genes are TRBV12-5 and TRBJ2-7, with 7 positions matching TRBD1. From germline, CDR1 is LGHNT and CDR2 FRNRAP. The CDR3 runs 13 residues. V shed 5 bases, J shed 1 base, and the junction held 2 bases outside the gene matches. CDR3 in DNA: TGTGCTAGTGGTACGGGACAGTCCTACGAGCAGTACTTC. This codes for CASGTGQSYEQYF. Variable domain in full (rest from reference TRBV12-5 and TRBJ2-7): DARVTQTPRHKVTEMGQEVTMRCQPILGHNTVFWYRQTMMQGLELLAYFRNRAPLDDSGMPKDRFSAEMPDATLATLKIQPSEPRDSAVYFCASGTGQSYEQYFGPGTRLTVT.

V usage is TRBV9 and J usage is TRBJ2-7, with D possibly matching TRBD1 (6 bases). Germline V lookup: CDR1 SGDLS, CDR2 YYNGEE. The CDR3 runs 14 residues. The V end was cut by 3 bases, the J end by 0 bases, with 10 bases between. CDR3 region: CASSEQGFSYEQYF. The CDR3 bases are TGTGCCAGCAGCGAACAGGGATTCTCCTACGAGCAGTACTTC.

The chain combines TRBV27 with TRBJ1-2; no definite D call. The CDR3 runs to 14 residues. Per germline, CDR1 MNHEY and CDR2 SMNVEV (reference sequence). V lost 4 bases, J lost 1 base, and 10 bases lay in between. The DNA of the CDR3 is TGTGCCAGCAGTTCCTCACGGATTAACTATGGCTACACCTTC. Protein sequence: CASSSSRINYGYTF.

This clone was observed a handful of times. The rearrangement joins TRBV19 to TRBJ1-5; TRBD1 might be the D (6 bases). This CDR3 region has 15 residues. Trimming pared 4 bases from V and 5 bases from J, leaving 15 bases between. The V gene's germline CDR1 is LNHDA and CDR2 SQIVND (reference sequence). This CDR3 is CASSRRDTSYQPQHF. DNA of the CDR3: TGTGCCAGTAGTAGGCGGGACACATCATATCAGCCCCAGCATTTT.

This clone was found once. The chain is built from TRBV9 and TRBJ2-3; 7 bases are shared with TRBD2. Germline CDR1 SGDLS, CDR2 YYNGEE. Unmatched junction bases numbered 9, after V lost 3 bases and J lost 2 bases. CDR3 length: 16 amino acids. CDR3 sequence (DNA): TGTGCCAGCAGCGCGGAACTAGCGTACTACACAGATACGCAGTATTTT. It codes for CASSAELAYYTDTQYF.

This chain connects TRBV5-1 to TRBJ2-3; D unresolved. CDR1 SGHRS and CDR2 YFSETQ come from the germline V gene. The V and J ends lost 1 base and 2 bases respectively, with 8 bases between them. This CDR3 spans 14 amino acids. DNA for the CDR3: TGCGCCAGCAGCTTGACACCGTTCACAGATACGCAGTATTTT. This codes for CASSLTPFTDTQYF.